Listed below are T cell receptor beta chains from one sample, sequenced in a study of blood T cell repertoires in COVID-19. The protocol was immunoSEQ multiplex PCR, while the TCRdb copy is restricted to in-frame clones and leaves out a portion. The sample lists some 87,000 clones; roughly 90% were seen once. Sequencing was done on a sample of peripheral blood. The receptors derive from a human donor with COVID-19, enrolled during active disease. The donor label of this sample is uncertain. Both conserved end residues are part of each CDR3. Fields, in order: J gene, V gene, clone size, D gene, CDR3 protein, CDR3 DNA. A D gene is named only where the DNA matches it firmly. Rows give clone size only sometimes, using once, few, many, or a class for an expanded clone.

j_gene: TRBJ1-1
v_gene: TRBV5-4
abundance: once
d_gene: TRBD1
CDR3aa: CASSSTPGQGTAFF
CDR3nt: TGTGCCAGCAGCTCCACCCCGGGACAGGGAACAGCTTTCTTT

j_gene: TRBJ1-2
v_gene: TRBV6-5
abundance: -
d_gene: TRBD1
CDR3aa: CASSYGRGNYGYTF
CDR3nt: TGTGCCAGCAGTTACGGCAGGGGGAACTATGGCTACACCTTC

j_gene: TRBJ2-1
v_gene: TRBV5-1
abundance: -
d_gene: TRBD1
CDR3aa: CASSQQGVDEQFF
CDR3nt: TGCGCCAGCAGCCAACAGGGGGTCGATGAGCAGTTCTTC

j_gene: TRBJ2-5
v_gene: TRBV9
abundance: -
d_gene: TRBD1
CDR3aa: CASSARDRGSGQETQYF
CDR3nt: TGTGCCAGCAGCGCCAGGGACAGGGGGTCGGGGCAAGAGACCCAGTACTTC

j_gene: TRBJ1-6
v_gene: TRBV11-2
abundance: -
d_gene: -
CDR3aa: CASSRGGSNSPLHF
CDR3nt: TGTGCCAGCAGCCGGGGGGGGAGTAATTCACCCCTCCACTTT

j_gene: TRBJ2-6
v_gene: TRBV9
abundance: -
d_gene: -
CDR3aa: CASSPYSGANVLTF
CDR3nt: TGTGCCAGCAGCCCGTACTCTGGGGCCAACGTCCTGACTTTC

j_gene: TRBJ1-1
v_gene: TRBV7-9
abundance: once
d_gene: TRBD1
CDR3aa: CASSLARDREEAFF
CDR3nt: TGTGCCAGCAGCTTAGCGCGAGACAGGGAGGAAGCTTTCTTT

j_gene: TRBJ1-3
v_gene: TRBV25-1
abundance: -
d_gene: -
CDR3aa: CASSEYRGRGNTIYF
CDR3nt: TGTGCCAGCAGTGAATATAGGGGTCGGGGAAACACCATATATTTT

j_gene: TRBJ1-2
v_gene: TRBV11-1
abundance: -
d_gene: -
CDR3aa: CASSSLHRSDGYTF
CDR3nt: TGTGCCAGCAGCTCATTACACCGTTCAGATGGCTACACCTTC

j_gene: TRBJ2-7
v_gene: TRBV7-9
abundance: -
d_gene: TRBD1
CDR3aa: CASSGGTGLYEQYF
CDR3nt: TGTGCCAGCAGCGGGGGGACAGGACTGTACGAGCAGTACTTC

j_gene: TRBJ1-1
v_gene: TRBV19
abundance: -
d_gene: -
CDR3aa: CASSNDRNTEAFF
CDR3nt: TGTGCCAGTAGTAACGACAGGAACACTGAAGCTTTCTTT

j_gene: TRBJ2-1
v_gene: TRBV10-2
abundance: -
d_gene: TRBD2
CDR3aa: CASSEPGLAGGEQFF
CDR3nt: TGCGCCAGCAGTGAACCGGGACTAGCGGGGGGCGAGCAGTTCTTC

j_gene: TRBJ2-2
v_gene: TRBV3-1/TRBV3-2
abundance: -
d_gene: -
CDR3aa: CASSPFTGAGELFF
CDR3nt: TGTGCCAGCAGCCCTTTTACGGGGGCCGGGGAGCTGTTTTTT